This T cell receptor beta chain was captured in a study of blood T cell repertoires in COVID-19. Study-wide background: T cells, B-cell-depleted T cells, or PBMCs supplied cDNA or gDNA.

Germline values: CDR1 SQVTM, CDR2 ANQGSEA. Losses at the gene ends were 3 bases for V and 6 bases for J; bases not matched to a gene: 12. CDR3 length: 17 amino acids. Original methodology: Reference gene primers were amplified, and this amplification served to estimate nucleated cell counts. The repertoire was sequenced with immunoSEQ multiplex PCR; TCRdb's copy has only in-frame clones and lacks some. V, J and clone size derive from that table, while D and trimming were established from the DNA sequence. Counted here are about 49,000 clones, roughly 84% occurring once; the ten biggest clones make up 1.5% to 2%.

This TCR was sampled from a man aged 45-60 years with acute or convalescent COVID-19. The chain has TRBV29-1 and TRBJ2-7, with 15 bases that match TRBD2. The sequenced material came from peripheral blood. CDR3 nucleotide sequence: TGCAGCGTTGACTTAACCGGACTAGCGGGAGGGCCATCCGAGCAGTACTTC. Translating it yields CSVDLTGLAGGPSEQYF.